This T cell receptor beta chain was sequenced in a study of cytomegalovirus exposure and HLA in healthy donors. The CDR3 consists of 16 residues. V lost 1 base, J lost 0 bases, and 7 bases lay in between. The germline V gene has CDR1 SNHLY and CDR2 FYNNEI. As to this clone: Its antigen is not known.

Primers included in the PCR were 60 Vbeta and 13 Jbeta primers. TCRdb's copy holds only in-frame clones and misses some; the assay was immunoSEQ multiplex PCR. The table has a few hundred thousand clones, about 66% seen once. Points from the study as a whole: Donors belonging to an Asian-associated ancestry cluster reportedly showed fewer N-insertions in productive TCRs than the approximately 670-donor mean, according to what a later analysis found. In a later analysis, TCR beta V- and J-gene trimming was associated with a missense DCLRE1C variant. Presence/absence analyses assumed roughly uniform sequencing depth across donors.

The sequenced material came from PBMCs. The sequence came from a female donor in good health and CMV-seronegative. The chain combines TRBV2 with TRBJ1-6, with a weak D call TRBD1 (5 bases). DNA for the CDR3: TGTGCCAGCAGTGAAGGGGGGGTCTCCTATAATTCACCCCTCCACTTT. As protein: CASSEGGVSYNSPLHF.